The 20 T cell receptor beta chains below come from one sample, sequenced in a study of blood T cell repertoires in COVID-19. Clones were sequenced by immunoSEQ multiplex PCR, and TCRdb holds only the in-frame ones, with some missing. The table has roughly 230,000 clones, nearly 90% seen once. The specimen sequenced was peripheral blood. These receptors all stem from a woman aged 55-69 years with COVID-19, enrolled during active disease.

The CDR3 here is CASSLVDPWTSGGAWDTQYF. The CDR3 coding sequence is TGTGCCAGCAGCTTAGTAGACCCGTGGACTAGCGGGGGGGCCTGGGATACGCAGTATTTT. The chain couples TRBV7-8 to TRBJ2-3; TRBD2 agrees at 15 bases. This CDR3 has 20 amino acids. The J segment lost 6 bases and the V segment lost 1 base, leaving 14 bases of the junction unmatched. CDR1 is SGHVS, CDR2 FQNEAQ, per germline.

This clone was detected once. The gene calls are TRBV11-1 and TRBJ1-1, with TRBD1 matching 7 bases. The J segment lost 4 bases and the V segment lost 5 bases, leaving 7 bases of the junction unmatched. This CDR3 region has 14 residues. Germline V gene lookup returns CDR1 SGHAT and CDR2 FQDESV (reference sequence). CDR3 region: CASSLGQLVTEAFF. CDR3 in DNA: TGTGCCAGCAGCCTGGGACAGTTGGTCACTGAAGCTTTCTTT.

J is TRBJ1-1 and V is TRBV29-1; a weak D match, TRBD1 (5 bases). The CDR3 contains 13 residues. V was clipped by 5 bases and J by 3 bases, with 13 bases between them. Germline V gene sequence: CDR1 SQVTM, CDR2 ANQGSEA. In DNA form, the CDR3 reads TGCAGCGTTACCCCAGGGAGGTACACTGAAGCTTTCTTT. This encodes CSVTPGRYTEAFF.

The chain carries TRBV6-5 and TRBJ1-2; 10 nucleotides align to TRBD1. Germline V gene sequence: CDR1 MNHEY, CDR2 SVGAGI. The V segment lost 6 bases and the J segment 3 bases; nucleotides outside the gene matches: 7. CDR3 length equals 15 residues. CDR3: CASRASTGGYYGYTF. CDR3 in DNA: TGTGCCAGCAGAGCCTCGACAGGGGGCTACTATGGCTACACCTTC.

V is TRBV5-1 and J is TRBJ1-2; D remains ambiguous. The CDR3 has 18 residues. Germline values: CDR1 SGHRS, CDR2 YFSETQ. The V end was cut by 4 bases, the J end by 0 bases, with 22 bases between. The CDR3 nucleotides read TGCGCCAGCAGCCTCGCCGGGTCTTTCACCACCACTAACTATGGCTACACCTTC. Residues: CASSLAGSFTTTNYGYTF.

The chain joins TRBV18 to TRBJ1-4; TRBD1 might be the D (6 bases). Trimming took off 3 bases at V and 8 bases at J, with 10 bases between the two ends. The CDR3 has 13 amino acids. Germline loops: CDR1 KGHSH, CDR2 LQKENI. The CDR3 DNA follows: TGTGCCAGCTCACCGGGACACGGGGAAAAACTGTTTTTT. Protein sequence: CASSPGHGEKLFF.

The chain carries TRBV7-2 and TRBJ1-1; D call uncertain. From germline, CDR1 is SGHTA and CDR2 FQGNSA. This CDR3 is 14 amino acids long. The V and J ends lost 5 bases and 6 bases respectively, with 16 bases between them. The CDR3 nucleotides read TGTGCCAGCAGCACCGGACTCCCGGGAGCTGAAGCTTTCTTT. Translation: CASSTGLPGAEAFF.

This chain connects TRBV21-1 to TRBJ2-7; TRBD1, the table's D call, lacks a check against the DNA. TRBV21-1 is shown as a pseudogene. This CDR3 comprises 18 residues. The CDR3 DNA follows: TGTGCCAGCAGCAAAGTAGGTTTAAACAGGACGAGCTCCTACGAGCAGTACTTC. Translating gives CASSKVGLNRTSSYEQYF.

V is TRBV4-3 and J is TRBJ1-3; the D gene is possibly TRBD1 (6 bases). The CDR3 runs 16 residues. Germline V gives CDR1 LGHNA, CDR2 YSLEER. V lost 3 bases and J 0 bases, leaving 12 bases between the germline ends. CDR3 amino acids: CASSHDDRSSGNTIYF. The CDR3 coding sequence is TGCGCCAGCAGCCACGACGACAGGAGCTCTGGAAACACCATATATTTT.

This chain uses TRBV18 with TRBJ1-3; 7 nucleotides line up with TRBD1. J was trimmed by 0 bases and V by 3 bases; bases with no gene match: 5. In germline, CDR1 is KGHSH, CDR2 LQKENI. CDR3 length: 16 residues. CDR3 in amino acids: CASSPPGQNSGNTIYF. As DNA, the CDR3 is TGTGCCAGCTCACCGCCGGGACAGAACTCTGGAAACACCATATATTTT. The whole variable domain, remainder taken from reference TRBV18 and TRBJ1-3, is NAGVMQNPRHLVRRRGQEARLRCSPMKGHSHVYWYRQLPEEGLKFMVYLQKENIIDESGMPKERFSAEFPKEGPSILRIQQVVRGDSAAYFCASSPPGQNSGNTIYFGEGSWLTVV.

The chain links TRBV18 to TRBJ1-3; D not certain. Trimming cost V 5 bases and J 8 bases, with 16 bases left between them. Germline-derived CDR1 and CDR2 are KGHSH and LQKENI. The CDR3 contains 14 residues. CDR3 bases: TGTGCCAGCTCATTCACAGACCTTCAAGACACCATATATTTT. It codes for CASSFTDLQDTIYF. Variable domain in full (rest from reference TRBV18 and TRBJ1-3): NAGVMQNPRHLVRRRGQEARLRCSPMKGHSHVYWYRQLPEEGLKFMVYLQKENIIDESGMPKERFSAEFPKEGPSILRIQQVVRGDSAAYFCASSFTDLQDTIYFGEGSWLTVV.

Only a few counts were recorded for this clone. Here the CDR3 DNA reads TGTGCCAGCAGCTTGTCCCAGCGGGCGAGCACAGATACGCAGTATTTT. Translating it yields CASSLSQRASTDTQYF. This chain links TRBV5-6 with TRBJ2-3, with a tentative D call TRBD2 (6 bases). CDR3 length: 16 residues. CDR1 is SGHDT and CDR2 is YYEEEE in the germline V gene. V was trimmed by 1 base and J by 0 bases, leaving 12 bases between them.

In its sample, this clone was seen once. The chain couples TRBV11-2 to TRBJ2-3; TRBD2 matches 14 bases. After removal of 0 bases from V and 8 bases from J, the junction contained 1 base not matched to a gene. There are 15 residues in the CDR3. The germline V gene encodes CDR1 SGHAT and CDR2 FQNNGV. This CDR3 is CASSLEGLAGVTQYF. In nucleotides, the CDR3 is TGTGCCAGCAGCTTAGAGGGACTAGCGGGGGTTACGCAGTATTTT.

This clone was observed a single time. The rearrangement uses TRBV20-1 and TRBJ2-7, with TRBD1 identical over 7 bases. The germline gives CDR1 DFQATT, CDR2 SNEGSKA (reference sequence). V lost 3 bases and J lost 3; bases outside the gene matches: 2. The CDR3 is 12 amino acids. CDR3 nucleotides: TGCAGTGCTAGTGACAGGGACTACGAGCAGTACTTC. This translates into CSASDRDYEQYF.

This rearrangement joins TRBV7-2 to TRBJ1-1; D possibly corresponds to TRBD1 (6 bases). From germline, CDR1 is SGHTA and CDR2 FQGNSA. The CDR3 has 14 residues. Between the trimmed V and J ends, which lost 5 bases and 4 bases, there was a span of 14 bases. The chain's CDR3 is CASSKEGGITEAFF. In DNA form, the CDR3 reads TGTGCCAGCAGCAAAGAGGGGGGGATCACTGAAGCTTTCTTT.

The rearrangement uses TRBV4-1 and TRBJ2-5; D unclear. Per the germline V gene, CDR1 is MGHRA and CDR2 is YSYEKL. The CDR3 sequence is 16 residues long. The germline V and J ends were trimmed by 1 base and 2 bases, with 14 bases remaining between them. CDR3 sequence reads: CASSQVAVIVQETQYF. CDR3 DNA: TGCGCCAGCAGCCAAGTAGCAGTTATAGTTCAAGAGACCCAGTACTTC.

The gene calls are TRBV6-5 and TRBJ1-2; D may be TRBD1 (5 bases). Germline V lookup: CDR1 MNHEY, CDR2 SVGAGI. V gave up 7 bases and J gave up 0 bases, with 15 bases separating them. The CDR3 spans 15 residues. The CDR3 region has the DNA TGTGCCAGCATCGGCCGGGGGTTAGCTAACTATGGCTACACCTTC. Amino acid sequence: CASIGRGLANYGYTF.

V is TRBV27 and J is TRBJ1-2; 7 bases are shared with TRBD1. This CDR3 has 13 residues. Looked up from germline, CDR1 is MNHEY and CDR2 is SMNVEV (reference sequence). Trimming at V came to 6 bases and at J to 2 bases, leaving 3 bases not matched to a gene. CDR3 nucleotide sequence: TGTGCCAGCAGGATGGGACAGAACTATGGCTACACCTTC. It is translated as CASRMGQNYGYTF.

This clone appeared once. This chain connects TRBV19 to TRBJ1-1, with 7 bases aligning to TRBD1. Germline V gives CDR1 LNHDA, CDR2 SQIVND (reference sequence). Trimming at V came to 4 bases and at J to 4 bases, leaving 9 bases not matched to a gene. CDR3 length: 15 residues. The CDR3 protein is CASSTVGAGGTEAFF. The CDR3 DNA reads TGTGCCAGTAGTACAGTGGGTGCAGGGGGCACTGAAGCTTTCTTT. Drawing the rest from reference TRBV19 and TRBJ1-1, the complete variable domain is DGGITQSPKYLFRKEGQNVTLSCEQNLNHDAMYWYRQDPGQGLRLIYYSQIVNDFQKGDIAEGYSVSREKKESFPLTVTSAQKNPTAFYLCASSTVGAGGTEAFFGQGTRLTVV.

The rearrangement uses TRBV7-3 and TRBJ2-3; 7 bases fit TRBD2. The length of the CDR3 is 17 residues. CDR1 and CDR2 (germline): SGHTA, FQGTGA. Losses at the gene ends were 5 bases for V and 7 bases for J; bases not matched to a gene: 18. The CDR3 protein is CASSPPPERGGTNTQYF. The CDR3, as DNA: TGTGCCAGCAGCCCACCGCCCGAGCGGGGCGGCACGAATACGCAGTATTTT.